The entry that follows covers one T cell receptor (beta chain) sequence. Its matching antigen is unknown. With 60 Vbeta and 13 Jbeta primers, the PCR was carried out. The repertoire was sequenced with immunoSEQ multiplex PCR; TCRdb's copy has only in-frame clones and lacks some. The sample shows roughly 98,000 clones, roughly three quarters of them seen only once. This sample is drawn from a study of cytomegalovirus exposure and HLA in healthy donors. Study-wide results and limits: A later analysis by the authors found several of the most significant clusters apparently linked to common viral pathogens. After further analysis at a later stage, 16,951 TCR beta sequences were associated with HLA alleles at 0.05 false discovery rate.

The sequenced sample was PBMCs. The TCR originated in a female donor in good health and CMV-seronegative.

The CDR3 DNA sequence: TGTGCCAGCAGCTTTTGGCGAACCGGGACAGGGGATCCTTCGGAGACCCAGTACTTC. Translating gives CASSFWRTGTGDPSETQYF. This rearrangement joins TRBV7-9 to TRBJ2-5; 10 bases match TRBD1. V shed 3 bases and J 5 bases; nucleotides not matched to a gene: 18. Looked up from germline, CDR1 is SEHNR and CDR2 is FQNEAQ (reference sequence). CDR3 length equals 19 residues.